Detailed here is one TCR beta chain. No antigen is known for it. Regarding donors, all were healthy bone marrow donors. The data belong to a study of cytomegalovirus exposure and HLA in healthy donors. Regarding the study as a whole: In vitro checks showed that a few CMV-associated chains really do target CMV antigens. Rates of TCR association differed by HLA locus in a later analysis, with DRB1 highest and HLA-C lowest.

This PCR relied on a set of 60 Vbeta primers and 13 Jbeta primers. TCRdb's table, derived via immunoSEQ multiplex PCR, lists solely in-frame clones and lacks some. The sample consists of approximately 170,000 clones, around 78% of them appearing once. V was shortened by 3 bases and J by 4 bases, with 5 bases between the two germline ends. The CDR3 runs 12 residues. Germline V CDR1 and CDR2: MGHDK, SYGVNS. Sequenced input: PBMCs. The chain employs TRBV25-1 and TRBJ2-3; D gene unclear. The TCR originated in a middle-aged man in good health and CMV-seronegative. CDR3 DNA sequence: TGTGCCAGCAGTGATAAGCCAGATACGCAGTATTTT. The encoded protein is CASSDKPDTQYF. The whole variable domain, remainder taken from reference TRBV25-1 and TRBJ2-3, is EADIYQTPRYLVIGTGKKITLECSQTMGHDKMYWYQQDPGMELHLIHYSYGVNSTEKGDLSSESTVSRIRTEHFPLTLESARPSHTSQYLCASSDKPDTQYFGPGTRLTVL.